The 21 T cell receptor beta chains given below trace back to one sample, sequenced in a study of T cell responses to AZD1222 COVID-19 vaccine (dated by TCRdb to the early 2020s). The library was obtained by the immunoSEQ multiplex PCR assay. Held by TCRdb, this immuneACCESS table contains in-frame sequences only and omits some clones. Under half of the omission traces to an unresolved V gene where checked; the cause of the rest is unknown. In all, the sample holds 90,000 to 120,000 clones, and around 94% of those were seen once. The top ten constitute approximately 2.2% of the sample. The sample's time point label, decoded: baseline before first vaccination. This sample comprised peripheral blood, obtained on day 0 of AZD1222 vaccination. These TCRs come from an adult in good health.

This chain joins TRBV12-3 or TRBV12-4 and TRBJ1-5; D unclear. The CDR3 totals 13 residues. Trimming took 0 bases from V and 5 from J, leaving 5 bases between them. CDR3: CASSLAEDQPQHF. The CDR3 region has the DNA TGTGCCAGCAGTTTAGCGGAGGATCAGCCCCAGCATTTT.

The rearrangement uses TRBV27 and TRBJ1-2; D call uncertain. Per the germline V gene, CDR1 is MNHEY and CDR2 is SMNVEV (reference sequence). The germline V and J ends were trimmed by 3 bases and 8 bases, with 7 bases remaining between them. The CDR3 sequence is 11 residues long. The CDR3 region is CASSLSPGYTF. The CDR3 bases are TGTGCCAGCAGTTTGTCCCCAGGCTACACCTTC.

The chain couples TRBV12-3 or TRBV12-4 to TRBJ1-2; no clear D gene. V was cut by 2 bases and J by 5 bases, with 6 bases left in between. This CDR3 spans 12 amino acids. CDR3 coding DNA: TGTGCCAGCAGTTTATGGGGATATGGCTACACCTTC. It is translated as CASSLWGYGYTF.

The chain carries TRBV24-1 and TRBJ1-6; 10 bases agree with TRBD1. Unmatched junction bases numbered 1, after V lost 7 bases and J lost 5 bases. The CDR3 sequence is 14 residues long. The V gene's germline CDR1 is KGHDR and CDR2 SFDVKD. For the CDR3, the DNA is TGTGCCACCAGAGGGACAGGGGATAATTCACCCCTCCACTTT. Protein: CATRGTGDNSPLHF.

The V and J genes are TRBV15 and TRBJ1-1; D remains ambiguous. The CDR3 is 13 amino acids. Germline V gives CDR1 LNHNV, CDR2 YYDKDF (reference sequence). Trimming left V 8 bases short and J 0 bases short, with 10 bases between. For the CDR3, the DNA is TGTGCCACCGGACGCATAATGAACACTGAAGCTTTCTTT. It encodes CATGRIMNTEAFF.

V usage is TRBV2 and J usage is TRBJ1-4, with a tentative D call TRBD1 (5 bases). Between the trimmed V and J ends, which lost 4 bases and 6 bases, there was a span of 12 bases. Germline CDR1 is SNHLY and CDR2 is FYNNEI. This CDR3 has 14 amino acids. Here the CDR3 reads CASSGNQGYEKLFF. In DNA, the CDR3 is TGTGCCAGCAGTGGGAATCAGGGCTATGAAAAACTGTTTTTT.

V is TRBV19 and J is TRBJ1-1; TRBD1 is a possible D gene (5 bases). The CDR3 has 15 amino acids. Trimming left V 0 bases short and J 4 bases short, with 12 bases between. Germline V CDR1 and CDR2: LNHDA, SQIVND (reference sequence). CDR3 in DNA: TGTGCCAGTAGTATAGAGGGGGGAGACGGCACTGAAGCTTTCTTT. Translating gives CASSIEGGDGTEAFF. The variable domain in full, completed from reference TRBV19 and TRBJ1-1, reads DGGITQSPKYLFRKEGQNVTLSCEQNLNHDAMYWYRQDPGQGLRLIYYSQIVNDFQKGDIAEGYSVSREKKESFPLTVTSAQKNPTAFYLCASSIEGGDGTEAFFGQGTRLTVV.

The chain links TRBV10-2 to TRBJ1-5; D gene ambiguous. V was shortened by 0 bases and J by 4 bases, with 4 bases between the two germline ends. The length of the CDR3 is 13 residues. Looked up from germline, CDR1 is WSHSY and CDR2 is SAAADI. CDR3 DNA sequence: TGCGCCAGCAGTGAGTCAGGGAATCAGCCCCAGCATTTT. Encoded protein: CASSESGNQPQHF.

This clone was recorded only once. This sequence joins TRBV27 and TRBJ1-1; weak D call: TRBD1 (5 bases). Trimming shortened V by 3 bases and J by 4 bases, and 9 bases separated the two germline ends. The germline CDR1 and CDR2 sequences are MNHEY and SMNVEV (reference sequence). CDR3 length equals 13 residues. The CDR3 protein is CASSFPGGTEAFF. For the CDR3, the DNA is TGTGCCAGCAGTTTCCCTGGGGGCACTGAAGCTTTCTTT.

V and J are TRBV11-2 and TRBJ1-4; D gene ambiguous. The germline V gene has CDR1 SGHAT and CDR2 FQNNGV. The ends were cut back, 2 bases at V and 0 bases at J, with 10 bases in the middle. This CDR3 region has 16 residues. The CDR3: CASSLKGRATNEKLFF. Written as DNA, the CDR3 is TGTGCCAGCAGCTTAAAAGGGAGGGCAACTAATGAAAAACTGTTTTTT.

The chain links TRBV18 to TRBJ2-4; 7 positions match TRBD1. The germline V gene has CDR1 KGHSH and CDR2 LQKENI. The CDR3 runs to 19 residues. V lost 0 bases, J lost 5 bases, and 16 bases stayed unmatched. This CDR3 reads CASSPPNALLRGIENIQYF. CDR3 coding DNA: TGTGCCAGCTCACCACCCAACGCGCTCCTCAGGGGGATAGAAAACATTCAGTACTTC.

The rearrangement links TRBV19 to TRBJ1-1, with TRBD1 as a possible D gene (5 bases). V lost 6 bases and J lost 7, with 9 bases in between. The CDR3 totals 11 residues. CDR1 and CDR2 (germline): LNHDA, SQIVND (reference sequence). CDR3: CASSGDYEAFF. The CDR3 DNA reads TGTGCCAGTAGCGGGGACTATGAAGCTTTCTTT. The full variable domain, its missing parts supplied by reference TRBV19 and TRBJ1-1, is DGGITQSPKYLFRKEGQNVTLSCEQNLNHDAMYWYRQDPGQGLRLIYYSQIVNDFQKGDIAEGYSVSREKKESFPLTVTSAQKNPTAFYLCASSGDYEAFFGQGTRLTVV.

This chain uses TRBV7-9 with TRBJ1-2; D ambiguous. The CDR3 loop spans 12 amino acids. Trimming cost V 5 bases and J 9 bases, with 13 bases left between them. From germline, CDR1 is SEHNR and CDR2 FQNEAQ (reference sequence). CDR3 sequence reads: CASSLVVRSYTF. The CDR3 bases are TGTGCCAGCAGCCTAGTCGTGCGGAGCTACACCTTC.

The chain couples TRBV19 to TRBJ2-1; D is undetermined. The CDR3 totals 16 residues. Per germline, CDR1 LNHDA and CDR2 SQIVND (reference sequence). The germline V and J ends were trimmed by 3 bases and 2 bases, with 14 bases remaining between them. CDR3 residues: CASSMVSLAPYNEQFF. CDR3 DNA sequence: TGTGCCAGTAGTATGGTGTCCTTGGCCCCCTACAATGAGCAGTTCTTC. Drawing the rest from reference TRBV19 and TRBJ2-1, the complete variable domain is DGGITQSPKYLFRKEGQNVTLSCEQNLNHDAMYWYRQDPGQGLRLIYYSQIVNDFQKGDIAEGYSVSREKKESFPLTVTSAQKNPTAFYLCASSMVSLAPYNEQFFGPGTRLTVL.

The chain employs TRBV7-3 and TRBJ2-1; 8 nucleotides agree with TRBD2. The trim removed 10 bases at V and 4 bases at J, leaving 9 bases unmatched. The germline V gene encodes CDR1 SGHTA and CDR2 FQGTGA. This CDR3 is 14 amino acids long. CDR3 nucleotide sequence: TGTGCCACCAAACTAGCGGAGGGTTACAATGAGCAGTTCTTC. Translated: CATKLAEGYNEQFF. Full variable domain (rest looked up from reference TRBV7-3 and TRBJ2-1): GAGVSQTPSNKVTEKGKYVELRCDPISGHTALYWYRQSLGQGPEFLIYFQGTGAADDSGLPNDRFFAVRPEGSVSTLKIQRTERGDSAVYLCATKLAEGYNEQFFGPGTRLTVL.

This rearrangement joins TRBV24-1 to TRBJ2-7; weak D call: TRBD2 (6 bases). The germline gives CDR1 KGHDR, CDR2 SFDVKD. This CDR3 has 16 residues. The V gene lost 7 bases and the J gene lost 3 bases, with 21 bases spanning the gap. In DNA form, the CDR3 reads TGTGCCACCAGGGAGGAGGGAGAGGGTCGTTACTACGAGCAGTACTTC. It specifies CATREEGEGRYYEQYF.

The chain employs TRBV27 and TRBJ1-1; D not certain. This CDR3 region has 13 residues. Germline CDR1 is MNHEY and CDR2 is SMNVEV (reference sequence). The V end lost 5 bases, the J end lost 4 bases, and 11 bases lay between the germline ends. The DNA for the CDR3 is TGTGCCAGCAGTCCCCTTAGCGGCACTGAAGCTTTCTTT. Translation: CASSPLSGTEAFF.

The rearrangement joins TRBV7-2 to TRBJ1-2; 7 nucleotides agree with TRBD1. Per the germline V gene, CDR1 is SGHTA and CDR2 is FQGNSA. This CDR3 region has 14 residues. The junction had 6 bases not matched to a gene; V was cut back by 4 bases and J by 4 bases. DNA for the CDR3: TGTGCCAGCAGCTCCCTTCGGACAGGCTATGGCTACACCTTC. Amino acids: CASSSLRTGYGYTF.

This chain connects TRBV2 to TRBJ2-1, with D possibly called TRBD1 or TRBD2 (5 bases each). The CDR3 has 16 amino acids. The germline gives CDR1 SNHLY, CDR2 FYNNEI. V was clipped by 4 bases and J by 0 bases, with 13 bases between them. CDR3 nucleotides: TGTGCCAGCAGTGTTGTTGAGGGGAGCTCCTACAATGAGCAGTTCTTC. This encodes CASSVVEGSSYNEQFF.

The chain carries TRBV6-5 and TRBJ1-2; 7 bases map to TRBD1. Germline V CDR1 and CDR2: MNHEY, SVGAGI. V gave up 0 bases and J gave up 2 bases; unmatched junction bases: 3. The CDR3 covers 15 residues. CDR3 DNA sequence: TGTGCCAGCAGTTACTCTAACAGGGGCAACTATGGCTACACCTTC. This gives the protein CASSYSNRGNYGYTF.

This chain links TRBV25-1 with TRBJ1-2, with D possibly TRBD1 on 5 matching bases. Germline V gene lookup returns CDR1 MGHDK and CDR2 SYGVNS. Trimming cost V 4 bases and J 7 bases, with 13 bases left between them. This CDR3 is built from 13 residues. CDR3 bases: TGTGCCAGCAGTGGAGCAGGGCGGAGTGGCTACACCTTC. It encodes CASSGAGRSGYTF.